These T cell receptor beta chains were read from a single sample in a study of cytomegalovirus exposure and HLA in healthy donors. The protocol was immunoSEQ multiplex PCR, while the TCRdb copy is restricted to in-frame clones and leaves out a portion. Among more than 110,000 clones, 70% to 75% were seen once, and the ten largest hold approximately 14%. Sequencing was carried out using PBMCs. The receptors come from a human donor in good health. Both conserved end residues are part of each CDR3. The D gene is left open where the match is weak. Expanded clones are given a class, and other clones once, few, many or no size at all.

j_call,clone_size,v_call,d_call,cdr3_nt,cdr3_aa
TRBJ1-3,.,TRBV7-6,.,TGTGCCAGCAGCTTCATCCGGGACTCTGGAAACACCATATATTTT,CASSFIRDSGNTIYF
TRBJ2-2,.,TRBV5-4,.,TGTGCCAGCAGCTCGGGGGTCACCGGGGAGCTGTTTTTT,CASSSGVTGELFF
TRBJ1-1,.,TRBV9,.,TGTGCCAGCAGCGTAGCTGCGGACACTGAAGCTTTCTTT,CASSVAADTEAFF
TRBJ2-7,few,TRBV7-8,TRBD1,TGTGCCAGCAGCTTAACCCGGACCAACCAACAGGGGGCTTACGAGCAGTACTTC,CASSLTRTNQQGAYEQYF
TRBJ2-7,.,TRBV6-5,.,TGTGCCAGCACCCGGTCGGGACATTCGCACGAGCAGTACTTC,CASTRSGHSHEQYF
TRBJ1-1,.,TRBV27,TRBD1,TGTGCCAGCAGCTTATACAGGGGACGGAACACTGAAGCTTTCTTT,CASSLYRGRNTEAFF
TRBJ2-5,.,TRBV4-1,.,TGCGCCAGCAGCCAAGCACAACAAGAGACCCAGTACTTC,CASSQAQQETQYF
TRBJ2-7,.,TRBV5-1,TRBD2,TGCGCCAGCAGCCTGGGTACTAGCGGGCTCTACGAGCAGTACTTC,CASSLGTSGLYEQYF
TRBJ2-7,few,TRBV5-6,TRBD1,TGTGCCAGCAGTGCCGGGACAGGCTTGCCCTACGAGCAGTACTTC,CASSAGTGLPYEQYF
TRBJ1-6,.,TRBV5-1,.,TGCGCCAGCAGCCCACGGGGACAACCTTTGGTTCCCCTCCACTTT,CASSPRGQPLVPLHF
TRBJ2-5,.,TRBV27,TRBD2,TGTGCCAGCAGCAAAGGAAGCGGGGGGCGCCAAGAGACCCAGTACTTC,CASSKGSGGRQETQYF
TRBJ2-3,.,TRBV29-1,TRBD2,TGCAGCGGAGCGGGGGGGCAACCAGATACGCAGTATTTT,CSGAGGQPDTQYF
TRBJ1-2,.,TRBV30,TRBD1,TGTGCCTGGAGTCCTAATTCCGGGACAGCGGATGGCTACACCTTC,CAWSPNSGTADGYTF
TRBJ2-7,.,TRBV5-4,.,TGTGCCAGCAGCAGTAGCGGTGGAGGAGTTGATCCCTACGAGCAGTACTTC,CASSSSGGGVDPYEQYF
TRBJ2-1,.,TRBV7-9,TRBD2,TGTGCCAGCAGCTTAGTGGCTAGCGGGAGCTCCTACAATGAGCAGTTCTTC,CASSLVASGSSYNEQFF
TRBJ2-7,.,TRBV20-1,.,TGCAGTGCTAGATTAGTTCACGAGCAGTACTTC,CSARLVHEQYF
TRBJ1-1,.,TRBV7-9,TRBD1,TGTGCCAGCACAGGGGGCGAGAACACTGAAGCTTTCTTT,CASTGGENTEAFF
TRBJ2-1,.,TRBV2,TRBD1,TGTGCCAGTGATTCGGGACAGGGTACGTACAATGAGCAGTTCTTC,CASDSGQGTYNEQFF
TRBJ2-2,.,TRBV5-1,TRBD2,TGCGCCAGCAGCCTCCTGGGGGGACTAGCGGGACCTCACACCGGGGAGCTGTTTTTT,CASSLLGGLAGPHTGELFF
TRBJ1-4,few,TRBV6-6,.,TGTGCCAGCAGTTACGTTCAGGGTTTTGAAAAACTGTTTTTT,CASSYVQGFEKLFF
TRBJ2-5,.,TRBV11-2,.,TGTGCCAGCAGCCTCCAACAGGGTCTGGCGACCCAGTACTTC,CASSLQQGLATQYF
TRBJ2-7,once,TRBV15,TRBD2,TGTGCCACCAGCAGAGATCCCGGACTAGCGGGAGAGGGTTACGAGCAGTACTTC,CATSRDPGLAGEGYEQYF
TRBJ2-3,.,TRBV9,TRBD2,TGTGCCAGCAGCGTAGAGGCGGGAGGTACAGATACGCAGTATTTT,CASSVEAGGTDTQYF
TRBJ2-7,.,TRBV6-5,.,TGTGCCAGCAGTTATACAGACCTAACCTACGAGCAGTACTTC,CASSYTDLTYEQYF
TRBJ2-1,.,TRBV6-5,TRBD2,TGTGCCAGCAGTTACAGAGGGACTAGCTCCTACAATGAGCAGTTCTTC,CASSYRGTSSYNEQFF
TRBJ1-2,.,TRBV27,.,TGTGCCAGCAGTCCACATGGGGCAGGGGGCTACACCTTC,CASSPHGAGGYTF
TRBJ1-1,few,TRBV11-2,.,TGTGCCAGCAGCTTAGAGGGCCCTCCGAACACTGAAGCTTTCTTT,CASSLEGPPNTEAFF
TRBJ2-2,.,TRBV5-5,.,TGTGCCAGCAGCTTGTTGGTGGTAGCGAACACCGGGGAGCTGTTTTTT,CASSLLVVANTGELFF
TRBJ2-4,.,TRBV7-6,.,TGTGCCAGCAGCTTAAGTTTGGGAGGCAAAAACATTCAGTACTTC,CASSLSLGGKNIQYF